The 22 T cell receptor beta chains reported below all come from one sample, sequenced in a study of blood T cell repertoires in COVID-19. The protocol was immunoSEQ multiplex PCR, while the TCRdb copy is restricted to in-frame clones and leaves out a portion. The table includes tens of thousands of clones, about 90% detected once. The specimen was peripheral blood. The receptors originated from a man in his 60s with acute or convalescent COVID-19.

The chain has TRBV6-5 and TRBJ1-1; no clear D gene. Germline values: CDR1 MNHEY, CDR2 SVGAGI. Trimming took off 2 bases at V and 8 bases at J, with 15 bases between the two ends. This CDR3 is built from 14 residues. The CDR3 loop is CASSYRGRGLEAFF. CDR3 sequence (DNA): TGTGCCAGCAGTTACCGAGGACGGGGTTTGGAAGCTTTCTTT.

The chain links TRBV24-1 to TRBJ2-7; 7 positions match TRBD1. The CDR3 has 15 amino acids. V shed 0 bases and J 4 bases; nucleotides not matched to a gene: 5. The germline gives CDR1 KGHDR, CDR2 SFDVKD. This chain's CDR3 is CATSDLSGGRYEQYF. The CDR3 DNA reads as TGTGCCACCAGTGATTTGTCAGGGGGAAGATACGAGCAGTACTTC.

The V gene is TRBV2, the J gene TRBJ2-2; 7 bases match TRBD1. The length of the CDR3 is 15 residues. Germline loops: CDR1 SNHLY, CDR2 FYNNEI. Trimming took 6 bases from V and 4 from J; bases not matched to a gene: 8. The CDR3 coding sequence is TGTGCCAGCAGGGCCCTGACAGGGTCCACCGGGGAGCTGTTTTTT. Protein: CASRALTGSTGELFF. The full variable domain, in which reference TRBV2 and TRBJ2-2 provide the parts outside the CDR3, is EPEVTQTPSHQVTQMGQEVILRCVPISNHLYFYWYRQILGQKVEFLVSFYNNEISEKSEIFDDQFSVERPDGSNFTLKIRSTKLEDSAMYFCASRALTGSTGELFFGEGSRLTVL.

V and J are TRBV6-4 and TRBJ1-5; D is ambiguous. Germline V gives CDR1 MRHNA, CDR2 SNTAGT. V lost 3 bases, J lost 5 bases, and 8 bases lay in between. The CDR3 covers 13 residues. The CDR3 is CASSEWEYQPQHF. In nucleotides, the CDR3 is TGTGCCAGCAGTGAATGGGAGTATCAGCCCCAGCATTTT.

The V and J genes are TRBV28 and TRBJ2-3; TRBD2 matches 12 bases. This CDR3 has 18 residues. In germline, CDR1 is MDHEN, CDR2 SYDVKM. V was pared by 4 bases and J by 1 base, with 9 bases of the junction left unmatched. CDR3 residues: CASSSLAGGYRGTDTQYF. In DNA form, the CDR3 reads TGTGCCAGCAGTTCCCTAGCGGGAGGGTACAGAGGCACAGATACGCAGTATTTT.

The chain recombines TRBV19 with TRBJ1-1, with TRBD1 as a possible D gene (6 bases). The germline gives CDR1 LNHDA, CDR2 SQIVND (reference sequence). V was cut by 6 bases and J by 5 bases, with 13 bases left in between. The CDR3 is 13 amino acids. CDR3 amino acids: CASRFQGRTEAFF. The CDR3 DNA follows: TGTGCCAGTAGGTTTCAGGGGCGGACTGAAGCTTTCTTT.

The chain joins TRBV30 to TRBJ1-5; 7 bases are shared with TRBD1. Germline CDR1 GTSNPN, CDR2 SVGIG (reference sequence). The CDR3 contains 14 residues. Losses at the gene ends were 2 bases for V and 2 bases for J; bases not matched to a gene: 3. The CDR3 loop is CAWSTTGGNQPQHF. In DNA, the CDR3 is TGTGCCTGGAGTACTACAGGGGGCAATCAGCCCCAGCATTTT.

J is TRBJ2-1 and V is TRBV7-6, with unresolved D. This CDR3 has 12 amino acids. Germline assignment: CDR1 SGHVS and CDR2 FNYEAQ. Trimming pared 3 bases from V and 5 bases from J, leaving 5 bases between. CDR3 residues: CASSFGDNEQFF. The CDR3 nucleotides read TGTGCCAGCAGCTTTGGAGACAATGAGCAGTTCTTC.

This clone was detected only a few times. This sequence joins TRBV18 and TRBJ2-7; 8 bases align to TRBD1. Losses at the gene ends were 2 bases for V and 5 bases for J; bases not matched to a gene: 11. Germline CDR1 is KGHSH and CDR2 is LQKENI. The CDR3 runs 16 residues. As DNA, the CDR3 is TGTGCCAGCTCACCATTTGGGCAGGGGGCTAGTAACGAGCAGTACTTC. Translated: CASSPFGQGASNEQYF.

DNA for the CDR3: TGTGCCAGCAGCGTAAGCAGGGGGCTGGCTAATGAAAAACTGTTTTTT. This sequence encodes CASSVSRGLANEKLFF. This chain links TRBV9 with TRBJ1-4, with TRBD1 matching 8 bases. Germline V gives CDR1 SGDLS, CDR2 YYNGEE. The CDR3 is 16 amino acids. V trimming: 1 base; J trimming: 3 bases; junction bases outside the gene matches: 5.

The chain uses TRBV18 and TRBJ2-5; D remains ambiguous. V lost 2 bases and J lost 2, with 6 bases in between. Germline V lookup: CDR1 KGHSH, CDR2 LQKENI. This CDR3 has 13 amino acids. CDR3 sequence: CASSPSGQETQYF. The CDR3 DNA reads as TGTGCCAGCTCACCATCCGGGCAAGAGACCCAGTACTTC.

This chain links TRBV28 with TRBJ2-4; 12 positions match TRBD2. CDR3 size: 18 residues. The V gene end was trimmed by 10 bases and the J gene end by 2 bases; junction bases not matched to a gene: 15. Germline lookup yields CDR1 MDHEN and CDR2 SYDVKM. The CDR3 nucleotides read TGTGCCACCCAACCCGGACTAGCGGGAAGGGGTACCAAAAACATTCAGTACTTC. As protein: CATQPGLAGRGTKNIQYF.

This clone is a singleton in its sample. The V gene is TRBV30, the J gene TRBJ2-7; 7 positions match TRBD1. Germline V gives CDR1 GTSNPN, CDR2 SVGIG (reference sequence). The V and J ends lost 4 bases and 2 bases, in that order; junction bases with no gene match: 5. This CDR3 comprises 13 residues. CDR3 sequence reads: CAWTGTETYEQYF. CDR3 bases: TGTGCCTGGACCGGGACAGAAACCTACGAGCAGTACTTC.

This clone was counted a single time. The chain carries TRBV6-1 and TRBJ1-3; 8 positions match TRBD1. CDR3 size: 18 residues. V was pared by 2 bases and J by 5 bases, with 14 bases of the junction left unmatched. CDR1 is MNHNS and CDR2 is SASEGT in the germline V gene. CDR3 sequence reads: CASSETQGASWLRNTIYF. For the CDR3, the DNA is TGTGCCAGCAGTGAAACCCAGGGGGCGAGTTGGCTGCGAAACACCATATATTTT.

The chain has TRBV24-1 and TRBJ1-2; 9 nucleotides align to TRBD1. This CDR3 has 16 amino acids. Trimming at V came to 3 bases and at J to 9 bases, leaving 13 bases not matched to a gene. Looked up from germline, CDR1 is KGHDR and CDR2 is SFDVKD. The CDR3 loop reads CATSDGRRRDRESYTF. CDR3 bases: TGTGCCACCAGTGATGGCCGACGCCGGGACAGGGAGAGCTACACCTTC.

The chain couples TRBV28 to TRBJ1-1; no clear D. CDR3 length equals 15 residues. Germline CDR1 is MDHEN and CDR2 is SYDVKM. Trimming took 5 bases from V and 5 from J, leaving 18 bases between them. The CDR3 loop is CASSPYAGDGTEAFF. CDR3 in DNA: TGTGCCAGCAGTCCCTACGCCGGAGACGGTACTGAAGCTTTCTTT.

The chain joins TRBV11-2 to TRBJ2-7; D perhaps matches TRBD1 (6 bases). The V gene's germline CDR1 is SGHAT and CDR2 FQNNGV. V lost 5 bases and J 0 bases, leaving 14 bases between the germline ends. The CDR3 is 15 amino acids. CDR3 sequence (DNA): TGTGCCAGCAGCCCCCTCTGGACAGCCTCCTACGAGCAGTACTTC. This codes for CASSPLWTASYEQYF.

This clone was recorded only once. The CDR3 DNA is TGTGCCAGCAGCTTAAGACAGATGAACACTGAAGCTTTCTTT. Encoded protein: CASSLRQMNTEAFF. The chain employs TRBV7-2 and TRBJ1-1; D is possibly TRBD1 (5 bases). V was trimmed by 2 bases and J by 0 bases, leaving 7 bases between them. The germline V gene encodes CDR1 SGHTA and CDR2 FQGNSA. CDR3 length equals 14 residues.

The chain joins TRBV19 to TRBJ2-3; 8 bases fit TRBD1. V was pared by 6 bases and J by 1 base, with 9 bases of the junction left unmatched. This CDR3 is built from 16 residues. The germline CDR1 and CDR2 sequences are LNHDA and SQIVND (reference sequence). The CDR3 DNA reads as TGTGCCAGTAGACCTATGGGACAGGACCGCACAGATACGCAGTATTTT. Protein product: CASRPMGQDRTDTQYF.

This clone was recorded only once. The CDR3 region is CASSYSAGQVRGYTF. As DNA, the CDR3 is TGTGCCAGCAGTTACTCTGCAGGACAGGTTCGAGGCTACACCTTC. This rearrangement joins TRBV6-2 or TRBV6-3 to TRBJ1-2; 7 bases agree with TRBD1. V shed 0 bases, J shed 8 bases, and the junction held 9 bases outside the gene matches. Per the germline V gene, CDR1 is MNHEY and CDR2 is SVGEGT. The CDR3 is 15 residues long.

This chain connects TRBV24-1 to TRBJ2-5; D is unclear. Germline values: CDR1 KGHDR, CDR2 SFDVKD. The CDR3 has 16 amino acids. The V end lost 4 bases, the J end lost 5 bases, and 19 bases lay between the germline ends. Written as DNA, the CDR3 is TGTGCCACCAGTGACCCAACGTCCGACGAGAGGGAGACCCAGTACTTC. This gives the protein CATSDPTSDERETQYF.

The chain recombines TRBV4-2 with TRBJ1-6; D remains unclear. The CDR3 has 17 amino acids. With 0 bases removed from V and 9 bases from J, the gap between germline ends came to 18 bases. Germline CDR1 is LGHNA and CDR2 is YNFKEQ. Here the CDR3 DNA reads TGTGCCAGCAGCCAAGATCAACTTCGGTCCCGAGCTTCACCCCTCCACTTT. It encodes CASSQDQLRSRASPLHF.